Shown below are 30 T cell receptor beta chains from a single sample sequenced in a study of lymphopenia after photon versus proton radiotherapy. The table came from immunoSEQ multiplex PCR; TCRdb's copy has only in-frame clones and leaves some out. The table lists around 24,000 clones, approximately 85% of them singletons. The starting material was peripheral blood, obtained from a patient treated with photon-based radiotherapy. The origin of the receptors is a man under 40 with gastric cancer.

The gene calls are TRBV5-4 and TRBJ2-2; 8 nucleotides match TRBD2. The length of the CDR3 is 16 residues. J lost 6 bases, V lost 4 bases, and 11 bases had no gene match. CDR1 is SGHNT, CDR2 YYREEE, per germline (reference sequence). CDR3 bases: TGTGCCAGCAGCCTGAGCGGGAGCGTTGACGCCGGGGAGCTGTTTTTT. It is translated as CASSLSGSVDAGELFF.

V usage is TRBV7-9 and J usage is TRBJ2-5; D remains unclear. Trimming removed 0 bases from V and 2 bases from J, with 7 bases in between. Germline V gene lookup returns CDR1 SEHNR and CDR2 FQNEAQ (reference sequence). The CDR3 sequence is 14 residues long. CDR3 amino acids: CASSLAHFQETQYF. CDR3 nucleotide sequence: TGTGCCAGCAGCTTAGCGCACTTTCAAGAGACCCAGTACTTC.

The chain is built from TRBV4-1 and TRBJ1-1; D unresolved. Germline CDR1 reads MGHRA; CDR2 reads YSYEKL. V was cut by 0 bases and J by 3 bases, with 17 bases left in between. The CDR3 has 17 amino acids. CDR3 sequence: CASSQDGRGRGDTEAFF. CDR3 coding DNA: TGCGCCAGCAGCCAAGATGGTCGGGGAAGAGGTGACACTGAAGCTTTCTTT.

The V and J genes are TRBV21-1 and TRBJ2-1; the D call in the table, TRBD2, was not verified against the DNA. TRBV21-1 counts as a pseudogene. The CDR3 sequence is 16 residues long. CDR3 DNA sequence: TGTGCCAGCAGCAAAGAAAAGCGCTTCTCCTACAATGAGCAGTTCTTC. Its protein product is CASSKEKRFSYNEQFF.

The rearrangement joins TRBV7-9 to TRBJ2-7; D is unresolved. The CDR3 has 13 residues. The germline V gene encodes CDR1 SEHNR and CDR2 FQNEAQ (reference sequence). V gave up 5 bases and J gave up 4 bases, with 12 bases separating them. CDR3 in DNA: TGTGCCAGCAGCCCAAAGCTTTGGTACGAGCAGTACTTC. This encodes CASSPKLWYEQYF.

This rearrangement joins TRBV7-2 to TRBJ2-2; 11 bases are shared with TRBD2. Germline V CDR1 and CDR2: SGHTA, FQGNSA. This CDR3 has 17 amino acids. V trimming: 0 bases; J trimming: 7 bases; junction bases outside the gene matches: 7. The CDR3: CASSLASGGANGGELFF. CDR3 nucleotide sequence: TGTGCCAGCAGCTTAGCTAGCGGGGGGGCTAACGGCGGGGAGCTGTTTTTT.

This rearrangement joins TRBV19 to TRBJ2-6; 15 nucleotides match TRBD2. Germline V gives CDR1 LNHDA, CDR2 SQIVND (reference sequence). The CDR3 loop spans 19 amino acids. V gave up 3 bases and J gave up 4 bases; unmatched junction bases: 7. The CDR3 reads CASSIGLAGGPPGANVLTF. The CDR3 DNA reads as TGTGCCAGTAGTATTGGACTAGCGGGGGGGCCACCCGGGGCCAACGTCCTGACTTTC.

This clone came up once. The chain has TRBV2 and TRBJ1-2; 7 positions match TRBD1. With 7 bases clipped from V and 5 bases from J, the junction kept 10 bases outside the gene matches. CDR1 and CDR2 from the germline V gene are SNHLY and FYNNEI. The length of the CDR3 is 14 residues. DNA for the CDR3: TGTGCCAGCAAAAAAGGGACAGAGTATTATGGCTACACCTTC. Translating it yields CASKKGTEYYGYTF.

The chain employs TRBV7-7 and TRBJ2-2; 13 nucleotides align to TRBD2. The CDR3 runs to 18 residues. Germline lookup yields CDR1 SSHAT and CDR2 FNYEAQ (reference sequence). V was clipped by 3 bases and J by 3 bases; unmatched bases: 7. The CDR3 sequence: CASSFRTSGSLDTGELFF. CDR3 sequence (DNA): TGTGCCAGCAGCTTTAGGACTAGCGGGAGTTTGGACACCGGGGAGCTGTTTTTT.

The rearrangement uses TRBV28 and TRBJ1-1, with a weak D call TRBD1 (6 bases). Germline CDR1 and CDR2: MDHEN and SYDVKM. The CDR3 is made up of 13 amino acids. Trimming stripped 4 bases from V and 7 bases from J, with 13 bases between. CDR3 DNA sequence: TGTGCCAGCAGTTCCCACAGGGAAATTGAAGCTTTCTTT. Protein sequence: CASSSHREIEAFF.

Comment on this clone: This CDR3 is also generated by other DNA sequences in the sample. The chain links TRBV20-1 to TRBJ1-4; D remains ambiguous. Trimming shortened V by 1 base and J by 7 bases, and 4 bases separated the two germline ends. Germline V gives CDR1 DFQATT, CDR2 SNEGSKA (reference sequence). The CDR3 length is 11 residues. DNA of the CDR3: TGCAGTGCTAGAGTTGCTGAAAAACTGTTTTTT. The encoded protein is CSARVAEKLFF.

The V and J genes are TRBV7-7 and TRBJ2-1, with 8 bases lining up with TRBD2. J was trimmed by 9 bases and V by 3 bases; bases with no gene match: 10. The CDR3 is made up of 15 amino acids. Germline V gives CDR1 SSHAT, CDR2 FNYEAQ (reference sequence). The CDR3: CASSLDAIAGSEQFF. The CDR3 nucleotides read TGTGCCAGCAGCTTGGACGCAATAGCGGGAAGTGAGCAGTTCTTC.

V usage is TRBV19 and J usage is TRBJ2-1; 16 bases line up with TRBD2. The ends lost 9 bases at V and 4 bases at J; junction bases unmatched: 9. Germline CDR1 LNHDA, CDR2 SQIVND (reference sequence). This CDR3 comprises 17 residues. The CDR3 DNA reads as TGTGCCAGCAACCCGGGGACTAGCGGGGGGGCTTACAATGAGCAGTTCTTC. This translates into CASNPGTSGGAYNEQFF.

This rearrangement joins TRBV11-3 to TRBJ2-1; either TRBD1 or TRBD2 may supply D (5 bases each). The CDR3 is 16 residues long. Looked up from germline, CDR1 is SGHNT and CDR2 is YENEEA. V was trimmed by 4 bases and J by 6 bases, leaving 19 bases between them. This chain's CDR3 is CASSSISDGDGNEQFF. The CDR3 DNA follows: TGTGCCAGCAGCTCGATTAGCGATGGGGACGGCAATGAGCAGTTCTTC.

The chain employs TRBV19 and TRBJ2-5; tentatively, D is TRBD2 (5 bases). CDR1 and CDR2 from the germline V gene are LNHDA and SQIVND (reference sequence). The CDR3 has 12 residues. V was shortened by 4 bases and J by 5 bases, with 8 bases between the two germline ends. The CDR3 is CASSRPGETQYF. The CDR3, as DNA: TGTGCCAGTAGTAGGCCGGGGGAGACCCAGTACTTC.

The chain combines TRBV9 with TRBJ2-5; 8 bases map to TRBD1. The trim removed 0 bases at V and 4 bases at J, leaving 5 bases unmatched. Per the germline V gene, CDR1 is SGDLS and CDR2 is YYNGEE. The CDR3 sequence is 15 residues long. The CDR3 DNA reads as TGTGCCAGCAGCGTAGGATGGACAGGGAGAGAGACCCAGTACTTC. Its translation: CASSVGWTGRETQYF.

The V gene is TRBV7-2, the J gene TRBJ1-4; the match to TRBD1 covers 7 bases. With 5 bases clipped from V and 0 bases from J, the junction kept 6 bases outside the gene matches. The germline V gene encodes CDR1 SGHTA and CDR2 FQGNSA. The CDR3 sequence is 16 residues long. CDR3 in DNA: TGTGCCAGCAGCCCCGCAGGGGGTGCAACTAATGAAAAACTGTTTTTT. Encoded protein: CASSPAGGATNEKLFF.

This clone appeared once. The rearrangement uses TRBV27 and TRBJ1-4; D is uncertain. Trimming pared 2 bases from V and 4 bases from J, leaving 5 bases between. Germline V CDR1 and CDR2: MNHEY, SMNVEV (reference sequence). The CDR3 has 13 residues. CDR3 DNA: TGTGCCAGCAGTTTACAGCATAATGAAAAACTGTTTTTT. This sequence encodes CASSLQHNEKLFF.

Only a few counts were recorded for this clone. CDR3 sequence: CASSETQLAYEQYF. As DNA, the CDR3 is TGTGCCAGCAGCGAGACCCAACTCGCCTACGAGCAGTACTTC. The chain joins TRBV28 to TRBJ2-7; the D is unclear. V was trimmed by 6 bases and J by 2 bases, leaving 14 bases between them. The CDR3 has 14 amino acids. Per the germline V gene, CDR1 is MDHEN and CDR2 is SYDVKM.

This chain connects TRBV21-1 to TRBJ2-7. TRBV21-1 constitutes a pseudogene. This CDR3 contains 16 residues. The CDR3 spells CASSPPRGDDIHEQYF. The DNA for the CDR3 is TGTGCCAGCAGCCCCCCGAGAGGGGACGACATCCACGAGCAGTACTTC.

V and J are TRBV19 and TRBJ2-5; D is uncertain. The ends were cut back, 3 bases at V and 5 bases at J, with 13 bases in the middle. CDR1 is LNHDA and CDR2 is SQIVND in the germline V gene (reference sequence). The CDR3 totals 14 residues. The CDR3, as DNA: TGTGCCAGTAGTATGAATTTTTATTGGGAGACCCAGTACTTC. Its translation: CASSMNFYWETQYF.

The chain has TRBV7-2 and TRBJ2-7, with 7 positions matching TRBD2. The CDR3 has 11 residues. CDR1 and CDR2 (germline): SGHTA, FQGNSA. V lost 8 bases and J lost 3; bases outside the gene matches: 1. The CDR3 nucleotides are TGTGCCAGCGGGAGGGGCTACGAGCAGTACTTC. Protein product: CASGRGYEQYF.

The chain combines TRBV7-6 with TRBJ1-2, with TRBD1 identical over 8 bases. V lost 2 bases to trimming and J lost 5 bases; unmatched junction nucleotides: 13. The CDR3 is 17 amino acids. CDR1 is SGHVS and CDR2 is FNYEAQ in the germline V gene. The CDR3 nucleotides read TGTGCCAGCAGCTTAATCTGGCGACAGGGGAAATCTTATGGCTACACCTTC. Translated, it gives CASSLIWRQGKSYGYTF.

This sequence joins TRBV28 and TRBJ2-1; D tentatively reads TRBD1 or TRBD2 (6 bases each). Germline V gene sequence: CDR1 MDHEN, CDR2 SYDVKM. This CDR3 has 15 amino acids. V dropped 6 bases and J dropped 9 bases, with 21 bases sitting between them. For the CDR3, the DNA is TGTGCCAGCAGCCCCTACGGGGGCGCCAGGGTTGAGCAGTTCTTC. Protein: CASSPYGGARVEQFF.

The chain combines TRBV5-4 with TRBJ2-5; D call uncertain. V lost 2 bases, J lost 0 bases, and 8 bases lay in between. CDR3 length equals 14 residues. Germline V gives CDR1 SGHNT, CDR2 YYREEE (reference sequence). CDR3 nucleotide sequence: TGTGCCAGCAGCTTAGGTCAGGACCAAGAGACCCAGTACTTC. It codes for CASSLGQDQETQYF.

The chain has TRBV4-2 and TRBJ2-2; D tentatively fits TRBD1 or TRBD2 (6 bases each). Per the germline V gene, CDR1 is LGHNA and CDR2 is YNFKEQ. Trimming removed 4 bases from V and 7 bases from J, with 13 bases in between. The length of the CDR3 is 14 residues. The CDR3, as DNA: TGTGCCAGCAGCCCCCGACTAGGGGGCGGGGAGCTGTTTTTT. Translated: CASSPRLGGGELFF.

The chain recombines TRBV4-1 with TRBJ2-7; 9 nucleotides match TRBD1. CDR1 is MGHRA, CDR2 YSYEKL, per germline. CDR3 size: 17 residues. Unmatched junction bases numbered 12, after V lost 3 bases and J lost 3 bases. The DNA for the CDR3 is TGCGCCAGCAGCCATTACGCCCGGACAGGGGCGAGCTACGAGCAGTACTTC. Translated: CASSHYARTGASYEQYF.

This clone was counted only a few times. The J gene is TRBJ2-7, the V gene TRBV19; D not certain. CDR3 length equals 14 residues. Germline V gene sequence: CDR1 LNHDA, CDR2 SQIVND (reference sequence). V shed 4 bases and J shed 3 bases, with 13 bases lying between them. This CDR3 reads CASSRNGDGYEQYF. Here the CDR3 DNA reads TGTGCCAGTAGTAGGAACGGAGATGGCTACGAGCAGTACTTC.

This sequence joins TRBV2 and TRBJ2-3, with a possible D match to TRBD2 (5 bases). Deletions cut 6 bases from V and 0 bases from J, with 7 bases between. The CDR3 loop spans 13 amino acids. Germline loops: CDR1 SNHLY, CDR2 FYNNEI. CDR3 residues: CASSGESTDTQYF. The CDR3 DNA is TGTGCCAGCAGCGGGGAGAGCACAGATACGCAGTATTTT.

The chain combines TRBV7-3 with TRBJ2-3, with 11 positions matching TRBD2. The CDR3 loop spans 15 amino acids. The V and J ends lost 4 bases and 5 bases, in that order; junction bases with no gene match: 5. Germline values: CDR1 SGHTA, CDR2 FQGTGA. This CDR3 is CASSSTSGSGDTQYF. DNA of the CDR3: TGTGCCAGCAGCTCTACTAGCGGGAGTGGAGATACGCAGTATTTT. The entire variable domain, with the rest obtained from reference TRBV7-3 and TRBJ2-3, is as follows: GAGVSQTPSNKVTEKGKYVELRCDPISGHTALYWYRQSLGQGPEFLIYFQGTGAADDSGLPNDRFFAVRPEGSVSTLKIQRTERGDSAVYLCASSSTSGSGDTQYFGPGTRLTVL.